This T cell receptor (beta chain) comes out of a study of Tregs in tolerant kidney transplant recipients. At the level of the study: Recipients received nonmyeloablative bone marrow transplants from related graft donors, with transient mixed chimerism. The study's findings and limits: Tolerant patients' donor-specific Tregs expanded beyond overall Tregs, suggesting antigen-driven growth. Findings come from small patient numbers and require larger validation.

CDR1 is SNHLY, CDR2 FYNNEI, per germline. V gave up 4 bases and J gave up 4 bases, with 16 bases separating them. The CDR3 has 15 residues. Only in-frame clones appear in the TCRdb table, and some are missing; sequencing was by immunoSEQ multiplex PCR. The sample records 110,000 or so clones, around 91% being singletons. About this clone itself: Its antigen is currently unknown.

Thawed PBMCs were FACS-sorted into unstimulated CD4+CD25+CD127- regulatory T cells, CD4+CD25- non-regulatory cells, CD4 and CD8 cells. This TCR derives from a human donor who received a combined kidney and bone marrow transplant. The sequencing used CD4+ T cells from blood, collected before the transplant. The V call is TRBV2, the J call TRBJ2-5; D uncertain. The CDR3 DNA is TGTGCCAGCAGTGCTAGGCCCAGATCCGGAGAGACCCAGTACTTC. Encoded protein: CASSARPRSGETQYF.